This T cell receptor (beta chain) stems from a study of blood T cell repertoires in COVID-19. Across the whole study: Nucleic acid was either cDNA or gDNA, and it came from T cells, B-cell-depleted T cells, or PBMCs.

Method: immunoSEQ multiplex PCR; TCRdb's copy keeps in-frame clones and lacks some. This table holds tens of thousands of clones, roughly four fifths found once. V was clipped by 1 base and J by 3 bases, with 13 bases between them. Per germline, CDR1 LGHNA and CDR2 YSLEER. The CDR3 totals 15 residues. Sequences were obtained from peripheral blood. This TCR was sampled from an older woman with COVID-19, enrolled during active disease. This chain links TRBV4-3 with TRBJ2-7; no firm D call. The CDR3 region is CASSQGTVKIYEQYF. The CDR3 bases are TGCGCCAGCAGCCAAGGAACAGTTAAAATCTACGAGCAGTACTTC.